The sequence of this T cell receptor beta chain was determined in a study of type 1 regulatory T cells (TCRdb year 2021). For the study in its entirety: An in vitro protocol by which a Tr1-enriched, alloantigen-specific CD4 T cell product named T-allo10 was generated was characterized in the study. T-allo10 was being tested clinically in patients with hematological malignancies who were undergoing allogeneic hematopoietic stem cell transplantation.

This clonotype was counted a few times. Its antigen specificity is not known. Base qualities are not recorded, but no much larger clone differs from it by a single base. Study-wide conclusions, independent of this receptor: Compared with non-Tr1 cells, Tr1 cells had a TCR repertoire that was more restricted, a finding the study read as clonal expansion induced by alloantigen.

Sequencing used an Illumina MiSeq. Starting from the raw public reads, TCRdb applied fastp trimming at Q25, assembled clones with MiXCR and retained in-frame beta chains. Each entry is one CDR3 protein sequence, shown with its most common DNA and genes. The sample table holds more than 60,000 distinct CDR3 sequences, of which about 50% were seen once. The top ten clonotypes cover around 2.1% of the sample. CDR1 and CDR2 are read off the germline V gene as SGHRS and YFSETQ. The CDR3 goes from the cysteine to the phenylalanine over 15 residues. Only the CDR3 DNA is retained, 45 bases long and in frame from the first base. The junction shows trimming of 0 bases on V and 4 bases on J, plus 14 bases between the germline ends.

The specimen was cultured non-Tr1 T cells, either the whole culture or a sorted T cell fraction (not recorded which). The cell subset or site label on this specimen signifies: non-Tr1 population from the T-allo10 product. In this chain, TRBV5-1 is recombined with TRBJ2-7; there is no confident call for the D gene. This sequence originates from a human donor in good health. The CDR3 protein: CASSLVGSGFYEQYF. In nucleotides, the sequence is TGCGCCAGCAGCTTGGTCGGATCAGGATTTTACGAGCAGTACTTC.